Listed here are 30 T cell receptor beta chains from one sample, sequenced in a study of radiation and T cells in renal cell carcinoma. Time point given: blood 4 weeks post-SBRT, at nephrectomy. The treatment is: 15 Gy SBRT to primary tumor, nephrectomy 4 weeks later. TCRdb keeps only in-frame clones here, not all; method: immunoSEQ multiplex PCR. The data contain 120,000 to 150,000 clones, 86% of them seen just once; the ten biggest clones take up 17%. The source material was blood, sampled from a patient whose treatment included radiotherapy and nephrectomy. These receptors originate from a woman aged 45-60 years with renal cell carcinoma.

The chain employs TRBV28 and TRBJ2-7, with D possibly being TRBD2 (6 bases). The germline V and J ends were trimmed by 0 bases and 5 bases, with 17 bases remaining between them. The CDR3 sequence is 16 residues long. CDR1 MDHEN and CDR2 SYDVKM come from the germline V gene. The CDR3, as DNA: TGTGCCAGCAGTTTATGGGGGAGCGGGCAGTCCGACGAGCAGTACTTC. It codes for CASSLWGSGQSDEQYF.

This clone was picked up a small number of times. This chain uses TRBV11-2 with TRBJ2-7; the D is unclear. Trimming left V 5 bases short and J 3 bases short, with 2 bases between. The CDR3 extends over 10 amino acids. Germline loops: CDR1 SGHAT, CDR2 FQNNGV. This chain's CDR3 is CASSIYEQYF. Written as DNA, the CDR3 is TGTGCCAGCAGCATCTACGAGCAGTACTTC.

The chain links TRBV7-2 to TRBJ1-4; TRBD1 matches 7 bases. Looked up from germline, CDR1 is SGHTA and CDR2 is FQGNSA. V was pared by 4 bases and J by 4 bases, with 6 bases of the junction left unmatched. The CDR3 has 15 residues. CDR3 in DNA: TGTGCCAGCAGCTCGACGACAGGGAGTAATGAAAAACTGTTTTTT. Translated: CASSSTTGSNEKLFF.

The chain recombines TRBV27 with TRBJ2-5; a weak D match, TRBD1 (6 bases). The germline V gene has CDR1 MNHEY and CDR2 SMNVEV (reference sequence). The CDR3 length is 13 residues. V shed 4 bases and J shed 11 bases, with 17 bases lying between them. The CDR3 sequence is CASSSGQLLEQYF. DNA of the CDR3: TGTGCCAGCAGTTCCGGACAGCTCCTGGAGCAGTACTTC.

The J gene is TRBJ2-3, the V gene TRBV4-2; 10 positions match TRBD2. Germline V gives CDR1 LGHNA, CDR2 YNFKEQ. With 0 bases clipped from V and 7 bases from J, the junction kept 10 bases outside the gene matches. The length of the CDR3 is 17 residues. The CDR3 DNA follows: TGTGCCAGCAGCCAAGATTCCGCCCTAGCGGGAGTGAATACGCAGTATTTT. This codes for CASSQDSALAGVNTQYF.

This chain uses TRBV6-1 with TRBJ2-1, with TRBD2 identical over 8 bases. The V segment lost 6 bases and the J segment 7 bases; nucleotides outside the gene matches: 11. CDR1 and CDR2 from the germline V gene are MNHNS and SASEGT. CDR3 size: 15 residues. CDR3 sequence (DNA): TGTGCCAGCAGGAACACTGCGGGGGGCGGGAATGAGCAGTTCTTC. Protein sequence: CASRNTAGGGNEQFF.

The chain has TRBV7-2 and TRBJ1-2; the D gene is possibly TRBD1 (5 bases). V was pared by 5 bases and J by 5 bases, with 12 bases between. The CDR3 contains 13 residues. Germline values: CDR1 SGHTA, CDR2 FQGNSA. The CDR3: CASSQGGRYGYTF. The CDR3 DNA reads TGTGCCAGCAGCCAGGGTGGGAGGTATGGCTACACCTTC.

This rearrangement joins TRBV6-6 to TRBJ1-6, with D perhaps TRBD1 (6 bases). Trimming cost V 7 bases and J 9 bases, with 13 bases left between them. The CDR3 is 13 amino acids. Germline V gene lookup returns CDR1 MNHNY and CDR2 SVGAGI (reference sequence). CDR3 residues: CASTPQGSSPLHF. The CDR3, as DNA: TGTGCCAGCACCCCACAGGGTTCTTCACCCCTCCACTTT.

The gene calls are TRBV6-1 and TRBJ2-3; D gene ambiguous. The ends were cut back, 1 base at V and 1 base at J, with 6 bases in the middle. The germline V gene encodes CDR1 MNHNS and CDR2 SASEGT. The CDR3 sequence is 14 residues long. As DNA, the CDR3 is TGTGCCAGCAGTGAAGGCTGGGGCACAGATACGCAGTATTTT. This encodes CASSEGWGTDTQYF.

The CDR3 bases are TGTGCCAGCAGCTTGCTGGGACAGCAGTTCTTC. Its protein product is CASSLLGQQFF. V and J are TRBV5-6 and TRBJ2-1; D could derive from TRBD1 or TRBD2 (5 bases each). The CDR3 length is 11 residues. The germline CDR1 and CDR2 sequences are SGHDT and YYEEEE. Trimming took off 1 base at V and 11 bases at J, with 7 bases between the two ends.

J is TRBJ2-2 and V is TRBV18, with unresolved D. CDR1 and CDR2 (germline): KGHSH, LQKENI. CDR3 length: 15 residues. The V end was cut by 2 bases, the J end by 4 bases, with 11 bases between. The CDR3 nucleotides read TGTGCCAGCTCACCAATCAGGTCGGGCACCGGGGAGCTGTTTTTT. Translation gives CASSPIRSGTGELFF.

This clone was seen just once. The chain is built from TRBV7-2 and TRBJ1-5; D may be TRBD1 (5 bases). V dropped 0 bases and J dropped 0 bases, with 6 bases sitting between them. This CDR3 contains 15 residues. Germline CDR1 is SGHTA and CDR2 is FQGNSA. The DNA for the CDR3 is TGTGCCAGCAGCTTAGCTCAGGGTAGCAATCAGCCCCAGCATTTT. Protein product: CASSLAQGSNQPQHF. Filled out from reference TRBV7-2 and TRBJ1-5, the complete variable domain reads GAGVSQSPSNKVTEKGKDVELRCDPISGHTALYWYRQSLGQGLEFLIYFQGNSAPDKSGLPSDRFSAERTGGSVSTLTIQRTQQEDSAVYLCASSLAQGSNQPQHFGDGTRLSIL.

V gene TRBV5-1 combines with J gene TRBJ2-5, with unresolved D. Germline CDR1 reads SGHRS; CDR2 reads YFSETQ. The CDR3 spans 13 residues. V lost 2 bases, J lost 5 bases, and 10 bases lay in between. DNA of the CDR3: TGCGCCAGCAGCTTCGATTTGGGGGAGACCCAGTACTTC. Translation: CASSFDLGETQYF.

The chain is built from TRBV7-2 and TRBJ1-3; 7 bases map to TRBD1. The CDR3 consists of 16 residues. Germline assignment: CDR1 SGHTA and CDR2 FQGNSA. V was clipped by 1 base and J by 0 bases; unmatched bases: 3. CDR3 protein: CASSLGPGGSGNTIYF. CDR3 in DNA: TGTGCCAGCAGCTTAGGCCCAGGGGGCTCTGGAAACACCATATATTTT. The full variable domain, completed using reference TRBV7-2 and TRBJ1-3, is GAGVSQSPSNKVTEKGKDVELRCDPISGHTALYWYRQSLGQGLEFLIYFQGNSAPDKSGLPSDRFSAERTGGSVSTLTIQRTQQEDSAVYLCASSLGPGGSGNTIYFGEGSWLTVV.

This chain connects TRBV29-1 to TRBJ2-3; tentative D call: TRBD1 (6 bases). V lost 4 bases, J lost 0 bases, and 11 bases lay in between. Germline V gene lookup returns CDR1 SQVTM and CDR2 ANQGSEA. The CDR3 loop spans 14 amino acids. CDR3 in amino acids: CSVARGQSTDTQYF. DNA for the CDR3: TGCAGCGTTGCCAGGGGACAAAGCACAGATACGCAGTATTTT.

This CDR3 reads CASRTTDTQYF. CDR3 DNA: TGTGCCAGCAGAACCACAGATACGCAGTATTTT. The chain uses TRBV6-5 and TRBJ2-3, with D unclear. Germline CDR1 MNHEY, CDR2 SVGAGI. The CDR3 length is 11 residues. Trimming cost V 6 bases and J 2 bases, with 3 bases left between them.

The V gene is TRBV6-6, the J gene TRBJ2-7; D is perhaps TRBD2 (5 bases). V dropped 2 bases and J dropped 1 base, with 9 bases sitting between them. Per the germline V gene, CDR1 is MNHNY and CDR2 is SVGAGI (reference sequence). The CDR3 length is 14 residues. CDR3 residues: CASSYRRGSYEQYF. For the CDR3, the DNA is TGTGCCAGCAGTTACCGCCGGGGTTCCTACGAGCAGTACTTC.

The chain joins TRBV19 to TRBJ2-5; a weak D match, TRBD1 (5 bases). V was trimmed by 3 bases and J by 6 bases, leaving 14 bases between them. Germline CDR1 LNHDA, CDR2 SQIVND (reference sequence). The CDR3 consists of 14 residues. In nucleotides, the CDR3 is TGTGCCAGTAGTATCGTTGCAGGGCCCCAGACCCAGTACTTC. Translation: CASSIVAGPQTQYF.

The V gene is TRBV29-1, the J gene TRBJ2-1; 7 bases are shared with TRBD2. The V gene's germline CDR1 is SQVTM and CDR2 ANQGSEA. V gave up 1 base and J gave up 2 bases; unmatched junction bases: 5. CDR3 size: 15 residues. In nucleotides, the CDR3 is TGCAGCGTTGAAGGTGGCGGGGGAACCTACAATGAGCAGTTCTTC. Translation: CSVEGGGGTYNEQFF.

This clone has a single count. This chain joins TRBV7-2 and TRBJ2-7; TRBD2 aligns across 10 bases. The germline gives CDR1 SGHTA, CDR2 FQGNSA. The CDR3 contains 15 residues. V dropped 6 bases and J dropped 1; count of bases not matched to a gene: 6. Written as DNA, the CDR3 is TGTGCCAGCAGTTCGAGCGGGGGGGCTTCCTACGAGCAGTACTTC. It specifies CASSSSGGASYEQYF.

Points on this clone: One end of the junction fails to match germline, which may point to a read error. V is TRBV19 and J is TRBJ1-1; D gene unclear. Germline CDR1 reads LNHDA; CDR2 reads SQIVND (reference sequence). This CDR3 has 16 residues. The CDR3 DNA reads TGTGCGAGTAGCAGGACGGGAACCCTCATGAACACTGAAGCTTTCTTT. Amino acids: CASSRTGTLMNTEAFF.

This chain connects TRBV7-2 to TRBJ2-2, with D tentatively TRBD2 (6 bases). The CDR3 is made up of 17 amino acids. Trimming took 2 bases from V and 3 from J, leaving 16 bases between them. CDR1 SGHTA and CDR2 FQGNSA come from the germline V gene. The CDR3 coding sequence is TGTGCCAGCAGCTTACTAACTAGCCGTATCGACACCGGGGAGCTGTTTTTT. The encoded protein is CASSLLTSRIDTGELFF.

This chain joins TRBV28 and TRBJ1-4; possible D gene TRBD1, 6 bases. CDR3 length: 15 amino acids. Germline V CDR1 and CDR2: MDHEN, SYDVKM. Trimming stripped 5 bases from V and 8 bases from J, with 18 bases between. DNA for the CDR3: TGTGCCAGCAGTGGGGGCTCAAAGGTAACCGAAAAACTGTTTTTT. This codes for CASSGGSKVTEKLFF. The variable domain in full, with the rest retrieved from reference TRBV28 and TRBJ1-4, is DVKVTQSSRYLVKRTGEKVFLECVQDMDHENMFWYRQDPGLGLRLIYFSYDVKMKEKGDIPEGYSVSREKKERFSLILESASTNQTSMYLCASSGGSKVTEKLFFGSGTQLSVL.

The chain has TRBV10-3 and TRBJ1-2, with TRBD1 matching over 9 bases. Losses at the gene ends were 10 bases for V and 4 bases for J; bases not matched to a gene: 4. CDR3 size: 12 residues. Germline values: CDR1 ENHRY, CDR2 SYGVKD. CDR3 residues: CATPGQGYGYTF. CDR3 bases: TGTGCCACCCCGGGACAGGGCTATGGCTACACCTTC.

The CDR3 DNA reads as TGCAGCGTCCGGACAGGGGGCGGTTCACCCCTCCACTTT. Translation gives CSVRTGGGSPLHF. This sequence joins TRBV29-1 and TRBJ1-6, with 11 bases matching TRBD1. J was trimmed by 9 bases and V by 6 bases; bases with no gene match: 4. CDR3 length: 13 amino acids. Germline V gene data show CDR1 as SQVTM and CDR2 as ANQGSEA. The full variable domain, its missing parts supplied by reference TRBV29-1 and TRBJ1-6, is SAVISQKPSRDICQRGTSLTIQCQVDSQVTMMFWYRQQPGQSLTLIATANQGSEATYESGFVIDKFPISRPNLTFSTLTVSNMSPEDSSIYLCSVRTGGGSPLHFGNGTRLTVT.

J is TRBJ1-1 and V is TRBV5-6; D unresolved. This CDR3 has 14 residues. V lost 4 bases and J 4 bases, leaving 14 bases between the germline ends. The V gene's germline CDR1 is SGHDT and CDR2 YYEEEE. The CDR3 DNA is TGTGCCAGCAGCCCGCGGGCCCACGGCACTGAAGCTTTCTTT. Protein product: CASSPRAHGTEAFF.

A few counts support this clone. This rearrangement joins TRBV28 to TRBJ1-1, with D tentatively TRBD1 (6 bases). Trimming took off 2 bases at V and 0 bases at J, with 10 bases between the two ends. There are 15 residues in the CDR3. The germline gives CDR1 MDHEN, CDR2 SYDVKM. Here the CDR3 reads CASSLGGTLNTEAFF. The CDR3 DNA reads TGTGCCAGCAGTTTAGGCGGGACACTGAACACTGAAGCTTTCTTT.

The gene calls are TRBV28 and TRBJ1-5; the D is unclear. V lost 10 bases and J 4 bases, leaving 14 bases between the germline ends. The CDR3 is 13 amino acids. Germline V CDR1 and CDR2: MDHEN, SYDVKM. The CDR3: CAIRGVPNQPQHF. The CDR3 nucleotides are TGTGCCATCCGGGGAGTCCCGAATCAGCCCCAGCATTTT. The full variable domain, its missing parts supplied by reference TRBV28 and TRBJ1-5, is DVKVTQSSRYLVKRTGEKVFLECVQDMDHENMFWYRQDPGLGLRLIYFSYDVKMKEKGDIPEGYSVSREKKERFSLILESASTNQTSMYLCAIRGVPNQPQHFGDGTRLSIL.

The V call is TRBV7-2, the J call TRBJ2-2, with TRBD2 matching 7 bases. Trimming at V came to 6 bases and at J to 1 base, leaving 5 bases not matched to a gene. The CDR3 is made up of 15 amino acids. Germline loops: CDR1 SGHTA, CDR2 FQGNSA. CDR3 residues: CASSPGRQNTGELFF. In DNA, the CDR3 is TGTGCCAGCAGTCCCGGGAGGCAGAACACCGGGGAGCTGTTTTTT.

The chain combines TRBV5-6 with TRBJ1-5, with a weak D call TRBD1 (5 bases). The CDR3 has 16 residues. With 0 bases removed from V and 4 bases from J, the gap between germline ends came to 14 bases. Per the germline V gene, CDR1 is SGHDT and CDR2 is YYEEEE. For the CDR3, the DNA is TGTGCCAGCAGCTTGGGGGCGGGACTTAGAAATCAGCCCCAGCATTTT. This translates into CASSLGAGLRNQPQHF.